The 18 T cell receptor beta chains listed next were all sequenced from one sample in a study of blood T cell repertoires in COVID-19. The table came from immunoSEQ multiplex PCR; TCRdb's copy has only in-frame clones and leaves some out. Seen here are some 96,000 clones, 65% to 90% observed once, and the top ten hold 1.7%. Specimen: peripheral blood. These receptors were obtained from a man older than 75 with acute or convalescent COVID-19.

This chain joins TRBV7-2 and TRBJ2-2; 7 bases are a match to TRBD1. There are 15 residues in the CDR3. Trimming removed 6 bases from V and 3 bases from J; junction bases left unmatched: 7. Germline values: CDR1 SGHTA, CDR2 FQGNSA. In DNA, the CDR3 is TGTGCCAGCAGTTTTGACAGGGTGGACACCGGGGAGCTGTTTTTT. This translates into CASSFDRVDTGELFF.

The gene calls are TRBV10-3 and TRBJ2-5; the match to TRBD1 covers 7 bases. This CDR3 spans 17 amino acids. Trimming took 4 bases from V and 2 from J; bases not matched to a gene: 13. CDR1 ENHRY and CDR2 SYGVKD come from the germline V gene. The CDR3 DNA sequence: TGTGCCATCAGTGGCCCGACAGGGACGGATTCTCAAGAGACCCAGTACTTC. It translates to CAISGPTGTDSQETQYF.

This clone was picked up one time. This rearrangement joins TRBV19 to TRBJ1-3; weak D call: TRBD1 (5 bases). The CDR3 contains 15 residues. CDR1 is LNHDA, CDR2 SQIVND, per germline (reference sequence). V lost 4 bases and J lost 0, with 10 bases in between. The DNA of the CDR3 is TGTGCCAGTAGTAAGACAGCCGACTCTGGAAACACCATATATTTT. Protein product: CASSKTADSGNTIYF.

This clone has a single count. V usage is TRBV2 and J usage is TRBJ2-5; 9 bases agree with TRBD2. CDR3 length: 15 residues. J lost 7 bases, V lost 6 bases, and 12 bases had no gene match. Germline loops: CDR1 SNHLY, CDR2 FYNNEI. The CDR3 nucleotides are TGTGCCAGCAGCGTCAGACTAGCGGAGGCCGGGACCCAGTACTTC. This encodes CASSVRLAEAGTQYF.

This sequence joins TRBV2 and TRBJ1-5; D remains ambiguous. V lost 7 bases and J lost 4, with 17 bases in between. This CDR3 has 15 residues. Germline CDR1 and CDR2: SNHLY and FYNNEI. This CDR3 reads CASTLRGQSNQPQHF. CDR3 in DNA: TGTGCCAGCACCTTACGCGGGCAAAGTAATCAGCCCCAGCATTTT. The full variable domain, its missing parts supplied by reference TRBV2 and TRBJ1-5, is EPEVTQTPSHQVTQMGQEVILRCVPISNHLYFYWYRQILGQKVEFLVSFYNNEISEKSEIFDDQFSVERPDGSNFTLKIRSTKLEDSAMYFCASTLRGQSNQPQHFGDGTRLSIL.

The rearrangement links TRBV5-1 to TRBJ2-7; 10 bases are a match to TRBD2. Germline loops: CDR1 SGHRS, CDR2 YFSETQ. V lost 0 bases to trimming and J lost 2 bases; unmatched junction nucleotides: 2. The CDR3 consists of 15 residues. CDR3 amino acids: CASSLATSGAYEQYF. DNA for the CDR3: TGCGCCAGCAGCTTGGCCACTAGCGGGGCCTACGAGCAGTACTTC.

The V gene is TRBV4-3, the J gene TRBJ2-5; D is perhaps TRBD2 (6 bases). Germline V gene sequence: CDR1 LGHNA, CDR2 YSLEER. V was cut by 6 bases and J by 5 bases, with 13 bases left in between. The CDR3 sequence is 13 residues long. CDR3 in DNA: TGCGCCAGCAGTGAGAGGGCGGGGGAGACCCAGTACTTC. Amino acids: CASSERAGETQYF.

The chain carries TRBV7-2 and TRBJ2-2; D possibly corresponds to TRBD2 (5 bases). V lost 5 bases to trimming and J lost 4 bases, with 14 bases between them. Germline CDR1 and CDR2: SGHTA and FQGNSA. The CDR3 covers 15 residues. As DNA, the CDR3 is TGTGCCAGCAGCCCTAGCCTGGGCGGCACCGGGGAGCTGTTTTTT. It yields the protein CASSPSLGGTGELFF. Full variable domain (outside the CDR3, taken from reference TRBV7-2 and TRBJ2-2): GAGVSQSPSNKVTEKGKDVELRCDPISGHTALYWYRQSLGQGLEFLIYFQGNSAPDKSGLPSDRFSAERTGGSVSTLTIQRTQQEDSAVYLCASSPSLGGTGELFFGEGSRLTVL.

The chain employs TRBV29-1 and TRBJ1-2; TRBD1 agrees at 8 bases. Germline V gene lookup returns CDR1 SQVTM and CDR2 ANQGSEA. The CDR3 runs to 17 residues. The J segment lost 6 bases and the V segment lost 1 base, leaving 16 bases of the junction unmatched. The CDR3 DNA reads TGCAGCGTTGAAGGAGGGGCCAGGGGGCAGGGAGGGAATGGCTACACCTTC. It specifies CSVEGGARGQGGNGYTF.

The chain recombines TRBV27 with TRBJ2-5; 7 bases fit TRBD2. Germline CDR1 MNHEY, CDR2 SMNVEV (reference sequence). Trimming cost V 3 bases and J 2 bases; bases outside gene matches: 6. The length of the CDR3 is 15 residues. The CDR3 DNA reads as TGTGCCAGCAGTTTCGGGAGGCGGGAGCAAGAGACCCAGTACTTC. It codes for CASSFGRREQETQYF.

The rearrangement joins TRBV4-3 to TRBJ2-5; D possibly corresponds to TRBD1 (6 bases). Trimming stripped 0 bases from V and 2 bases from J, with 10 bases between. The V gene's germline CDR1 is LGHNA and CDR2 YSLEER. The CDR3 length is 15 residues. CDR3 sequence: CASSQEIGQQETQYF. In nucleotides, the CDR3 is TGCGCCAGCAGCCAAGAGATAGGACAGCAAGAGACCCAGTACTTC.

This chain connects TRBV18 to TRBJ2-7; 8 bases are a match to TRBD1. With 3 bases clipped from V and 3 bases from J, the junction kept 1 base outside the gene matches. Germline V lookup: CDR1 KGHSH, CDR2 LQKENI. CDR3 length equals 13 residues. This chain's CDR3 is CASSPTGGYEQYF. The CDR3 nucleotides are TGTGCCAGCTCACCCACAGGGGGCTACGAGCAGTACTTC.

The V gene is TRBV28, the J gene TRBJ1-5; D remains unclear. The length of the CDR3 is 12 residues. V was shortened by 6 bases and J by 5 bases, with 8 bases between the two germline ends. Germline V CDR1 and CDR2: MDHEN, SYDVKM. CDR3 nucleotides: TGTGCCAGCAGCCCTCCGGATCAGCCCCAGCATTTT. Translated: CASSPPDQPQHF.

The gene calls are TRBV7-9 and TRBJ2-5, with no clear D. The CDR3 contains 14 residues. Germline lookup yields CDR1 SEHNR and CDR2 FQNEAQ (reference sequence). With 2 bases removed from V and 5 bases from J, the gap between germline ends came to 12 bases. The CDR3 sequence is CASSLSGVGETQYF. In DNA, the CDR3 is TGTGCCAGCAGCTTATCGGGTGTTGGGGAGACCCAGTACTTC.

This chain joins TRBV28 and TRBJ2-4, with TRBD2 matching 7 bases. Germline V gene sequence: CDR1 MDHEN, CDR2 SYDVKM. Trimming took 6 bases from V and 1 from J; bases not matched to a gene: 6. This CDR3 is built from 15 residues. This chain's CDR3 is CASRTKRDAKNIQYF. The CDR3 DNA is TGTGCCAGCAGAACGAAGCGGGATGCCAAAAACATTCAGTACTTC. The full variable domain, rest sourced from reference TRBV28 and TRBJ2-4, is DVKVTQSSRYLVKRTGEKVFLECVQDMDHENMFWYRQDPGLGLRLIYFSYDVKMKEKGDIPEGYSVSREKKERFSLILESASTNQTSMYLCASRTKRDAKNIQYFGAGTRLSVL.

This clone was seen more than once but under ten times. The rearrangement links TRBV7-8 to TRBJ1-2; TRBD1 is a possible D gene (5 bases). This CDR3 is 13 amino acids long. The ends were cut back, 5 bases at V and 4 bases at J, with 11 bases in the middle. The germline V gene encodes CDR1 SGHVS and CDR2 FQNEAQ. Here the CDR3 DNA reads TGTGCCAGCAGCATGGGACTGAGCTATGGCTACACCTTC. This translates into CASSMGLSYGYTF.

This rearrangement joins TRBV4-1 to TRBJ2-2; D is possibly TRBD2 (5 bases). This CDR3 comprises 19 residues. From germline, CDR1 is MGHRA and CDR2 YSYEKL. V shed 0 bases and J shed 1 base, with 18 bases lying between them. The CDR3 protein is CASSQDVEVRGRNTGELFF. The CDR3 DNA follows: TGCGCCAGCAGCCAAGATGTGGAGGTCAGAGGCAGGAACACCGGGGAGCTGTTTTTT.

The rearrangement links TRBV7-2 to TRBJ2-1; D unclear. In germline, CDR1 is SGHTA, CDR2 FQGNSA. This CDR3 is 15 amino acids long. V lost 4 bases, J lost 0 bases, and 10 bases lay in between. The CDR3: CASSSMISSYNEQFF. The CDR3 DNA reads as TGTGCCAGCAGCTCCATGATCAGCTCCTACAATGAGCAGTTCTTC.